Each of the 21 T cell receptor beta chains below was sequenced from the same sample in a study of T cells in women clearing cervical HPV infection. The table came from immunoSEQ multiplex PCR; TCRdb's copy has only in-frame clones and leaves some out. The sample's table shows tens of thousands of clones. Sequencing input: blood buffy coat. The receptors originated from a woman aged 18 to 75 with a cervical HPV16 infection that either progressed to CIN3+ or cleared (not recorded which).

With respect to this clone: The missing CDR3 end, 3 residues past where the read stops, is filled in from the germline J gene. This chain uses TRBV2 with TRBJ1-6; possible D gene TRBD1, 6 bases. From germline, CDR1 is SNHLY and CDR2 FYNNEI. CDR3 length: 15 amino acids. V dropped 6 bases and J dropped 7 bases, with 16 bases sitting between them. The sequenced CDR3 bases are TGTGCCAGCAGGAAAGAAGGGGGTACAAATTCACCC. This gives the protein CASRKEGGTNSP. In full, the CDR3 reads CASRKEGGTNSPLHF.

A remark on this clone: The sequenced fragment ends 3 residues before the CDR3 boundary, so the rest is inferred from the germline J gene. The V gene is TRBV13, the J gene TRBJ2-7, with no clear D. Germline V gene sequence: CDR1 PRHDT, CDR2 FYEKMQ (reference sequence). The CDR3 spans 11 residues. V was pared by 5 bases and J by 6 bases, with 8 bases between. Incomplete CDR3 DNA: TGTGCCAGCAGCCCAGGTTTCGAG. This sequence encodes CASSPGFE. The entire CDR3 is CASSPGFEQYF.

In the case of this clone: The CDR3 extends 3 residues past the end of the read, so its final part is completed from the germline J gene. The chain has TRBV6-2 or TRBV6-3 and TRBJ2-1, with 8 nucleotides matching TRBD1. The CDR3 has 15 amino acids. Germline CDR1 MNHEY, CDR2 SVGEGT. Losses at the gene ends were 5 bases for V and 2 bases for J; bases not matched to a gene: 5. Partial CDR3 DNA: TGTGCCAGCAGTACCGACAGGGGAACCTACAATGAG. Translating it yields CASSTDRGTYNE. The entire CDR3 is CASSTDRGTYNEQFF.

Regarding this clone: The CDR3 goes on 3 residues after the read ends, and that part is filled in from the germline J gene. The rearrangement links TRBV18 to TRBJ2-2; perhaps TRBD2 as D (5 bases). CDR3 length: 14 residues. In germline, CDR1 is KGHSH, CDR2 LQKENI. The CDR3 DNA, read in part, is TGTGCCAGCTCGCTCTCCGGGGATAATTCACCG. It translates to CASSLSGDNSP. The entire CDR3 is CASSLSGDNSPLFF.

The part of the CDR3 DNA that was read is TGTGCCAGCTCACCACGGGTCGGCGGAAACACTGAA. The encoded protein is CASSPRVGGNTE. The whole CDR3 is CASSPRVGGNTEAFF. The chain joins TRBV18 to TRBJ1-1; D is uncertain. With the read ending 3 residues before the CDR3 end, the germline J gene is used to fill in that end. The ends were cut back, 1 base at V and 2 bases at J, with 11 bases in the middle. CDR1 is KGHSH and CDR2 is LQKENI in the germline V gene. The CDR3 is made up of 15 amino acids. Filled out from reference TRBV18 and TRBJ1-1, the complete variable domain reads NAGVMQNPRHLVRRRGQEARLRCSPMKGHSHVYWYRQLPEEGLKFMVYLQKENIIDESGMPKERFSAEFPKEGPSILRIQQVVRGDSAAYFCASSPRVGGNTEAFFGQGTRLTVV.

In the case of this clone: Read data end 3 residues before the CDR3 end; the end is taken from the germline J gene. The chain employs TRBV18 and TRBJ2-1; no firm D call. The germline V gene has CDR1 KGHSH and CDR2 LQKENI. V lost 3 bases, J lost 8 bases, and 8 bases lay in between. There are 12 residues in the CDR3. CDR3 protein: CASSPPQDEQFF. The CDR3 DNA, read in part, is TGTGCCAGCTCACCGCCCCAGGATGAG.

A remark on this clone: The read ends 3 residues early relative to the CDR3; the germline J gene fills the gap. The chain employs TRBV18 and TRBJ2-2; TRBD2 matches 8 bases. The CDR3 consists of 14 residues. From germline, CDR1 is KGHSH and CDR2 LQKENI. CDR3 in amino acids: CASSPGGDNEKLFF. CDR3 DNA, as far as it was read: TGTGCCAGCTCGCCCGGGGGGGATAATGAAAAG.

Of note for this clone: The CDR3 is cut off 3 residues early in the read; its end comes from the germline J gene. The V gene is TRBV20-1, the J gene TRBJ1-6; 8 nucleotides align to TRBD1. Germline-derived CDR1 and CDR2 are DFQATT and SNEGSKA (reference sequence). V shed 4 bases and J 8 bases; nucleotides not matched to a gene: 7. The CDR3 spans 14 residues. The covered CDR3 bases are TGCAGTGCTAACAGGGGGTTGAAGGATTCACCC. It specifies CSANRGLKDSP. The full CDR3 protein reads CSANRGLKDSPLHF.

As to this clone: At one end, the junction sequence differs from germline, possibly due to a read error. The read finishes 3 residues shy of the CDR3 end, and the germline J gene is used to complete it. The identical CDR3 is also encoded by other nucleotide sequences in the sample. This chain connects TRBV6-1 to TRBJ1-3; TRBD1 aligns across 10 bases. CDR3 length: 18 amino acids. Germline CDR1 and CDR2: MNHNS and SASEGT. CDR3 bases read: TGTGCCAGCAGTGGAGCCGACAGGGGGCGCCTCTCTGGAAACACT. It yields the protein CASSGADRGRLSGNT. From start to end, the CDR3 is CASSGADRGRLSGNTIYF.

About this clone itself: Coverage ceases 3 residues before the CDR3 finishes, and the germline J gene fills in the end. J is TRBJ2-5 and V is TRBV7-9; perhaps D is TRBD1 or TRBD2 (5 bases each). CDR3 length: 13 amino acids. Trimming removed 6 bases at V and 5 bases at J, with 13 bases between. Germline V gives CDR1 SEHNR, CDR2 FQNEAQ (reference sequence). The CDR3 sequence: CASRRGRLETQYF. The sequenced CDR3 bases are TGTGCCAGCAGGAGGGGAAGGTTGGAGACC.

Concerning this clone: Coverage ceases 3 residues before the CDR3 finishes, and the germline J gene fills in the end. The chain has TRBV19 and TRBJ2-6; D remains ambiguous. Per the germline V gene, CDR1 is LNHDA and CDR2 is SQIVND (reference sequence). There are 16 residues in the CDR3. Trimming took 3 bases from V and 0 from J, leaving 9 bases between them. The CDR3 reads CASSIKPVSGANVLTF. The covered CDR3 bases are TGTGCCAGTAGTATTAAACCGGTCTCTGGGGCCAACGTC.

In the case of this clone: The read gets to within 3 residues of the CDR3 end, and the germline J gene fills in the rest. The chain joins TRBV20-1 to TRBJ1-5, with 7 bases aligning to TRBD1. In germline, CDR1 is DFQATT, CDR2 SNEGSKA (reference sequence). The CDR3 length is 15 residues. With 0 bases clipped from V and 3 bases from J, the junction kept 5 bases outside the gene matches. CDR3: CSAREPGQANQPQHF. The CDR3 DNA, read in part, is TGCAGTGCTAGAGAACCTGGACAGGCCAATCAGCCC.

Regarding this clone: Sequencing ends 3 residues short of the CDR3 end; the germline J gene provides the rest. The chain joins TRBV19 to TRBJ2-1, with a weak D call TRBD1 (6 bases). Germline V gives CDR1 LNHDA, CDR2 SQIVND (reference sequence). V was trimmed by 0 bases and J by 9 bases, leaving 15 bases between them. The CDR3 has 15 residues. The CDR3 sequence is CASSIDRQGKGEQFF. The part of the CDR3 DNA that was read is TGTGCCAGTAGTATAGATCGGCAGGGGAAGGGTGAG.

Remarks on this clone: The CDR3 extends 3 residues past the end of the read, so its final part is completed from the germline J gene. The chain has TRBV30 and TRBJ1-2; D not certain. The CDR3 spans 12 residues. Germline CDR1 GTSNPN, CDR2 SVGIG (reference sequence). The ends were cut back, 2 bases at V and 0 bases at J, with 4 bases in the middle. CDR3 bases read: TGTGCCTGGAGTCCGTCTAACTATGGC. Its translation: CAWSPSNYG. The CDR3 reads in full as CAWSPSNYGYTF.

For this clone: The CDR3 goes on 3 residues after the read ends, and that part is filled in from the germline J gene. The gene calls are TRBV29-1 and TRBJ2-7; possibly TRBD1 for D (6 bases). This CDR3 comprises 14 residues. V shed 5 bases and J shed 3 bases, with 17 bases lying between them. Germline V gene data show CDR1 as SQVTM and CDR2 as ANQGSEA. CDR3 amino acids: CSVIRDNLFYEQYF. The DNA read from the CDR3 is TGCAGCGTTATCCGGGACAACTTATTCTACGAG.

The sequenced CDR3 bases are TGTGCCAGCAGCTTAGTCCTAGTAGCAGATACG. Amino acid sequence: CASSLVLVADT. The whole CDR3 protein reads CASSLVLVADTQYF. The V gene is TRBV7-2, the J gene TRBJ2-3; D ambiguous. The read terminates 3 residues before the CDR3 end, so the remaining end is supplied by the germline J gene. Germline loops: CDR1 SGHTA, CDR2 FQGNSA. The V end lost 1 base, the J end lost 4 bases, and 9 bases lay between the germline ends. The length of the CDR3 is 14 residues.

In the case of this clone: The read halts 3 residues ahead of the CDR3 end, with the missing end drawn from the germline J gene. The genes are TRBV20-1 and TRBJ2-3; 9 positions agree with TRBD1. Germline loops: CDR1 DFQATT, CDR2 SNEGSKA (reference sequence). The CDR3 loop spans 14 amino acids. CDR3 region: CSARDRTGEKTQYF. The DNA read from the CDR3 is TGCAGTGCTAGAGACCGGACAGGGGAGAAGACG.

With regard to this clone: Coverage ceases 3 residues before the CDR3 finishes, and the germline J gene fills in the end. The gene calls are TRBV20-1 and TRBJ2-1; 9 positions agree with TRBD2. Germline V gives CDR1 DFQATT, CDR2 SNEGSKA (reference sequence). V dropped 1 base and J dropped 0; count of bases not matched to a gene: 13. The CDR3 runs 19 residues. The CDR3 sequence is CSARVRPLAGATSYNEQFF. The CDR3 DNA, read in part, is TGCAGTGCTAGAGTAAGGCCTTTAGCGGGAGCCACCTCCTACAATGAG.

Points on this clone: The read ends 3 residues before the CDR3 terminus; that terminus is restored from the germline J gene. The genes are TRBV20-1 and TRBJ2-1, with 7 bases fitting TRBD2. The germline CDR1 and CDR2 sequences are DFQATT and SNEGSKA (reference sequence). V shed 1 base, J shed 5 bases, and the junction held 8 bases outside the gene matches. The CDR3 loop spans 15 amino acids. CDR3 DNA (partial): TGCAGTGCTAGAGTCCCCCTAGCGGCTAACAATGAG. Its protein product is CSARVPLAANNE. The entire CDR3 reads CSARVPLAANNEQFF.

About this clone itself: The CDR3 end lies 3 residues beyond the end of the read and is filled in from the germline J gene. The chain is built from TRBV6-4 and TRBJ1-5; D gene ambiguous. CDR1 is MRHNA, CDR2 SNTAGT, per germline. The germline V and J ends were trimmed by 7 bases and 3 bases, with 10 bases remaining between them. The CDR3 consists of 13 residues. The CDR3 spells CASIGRNNQPQHF. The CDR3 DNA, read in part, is TGTGCCAGCATTGGGCGTAACAATCAGCCC.

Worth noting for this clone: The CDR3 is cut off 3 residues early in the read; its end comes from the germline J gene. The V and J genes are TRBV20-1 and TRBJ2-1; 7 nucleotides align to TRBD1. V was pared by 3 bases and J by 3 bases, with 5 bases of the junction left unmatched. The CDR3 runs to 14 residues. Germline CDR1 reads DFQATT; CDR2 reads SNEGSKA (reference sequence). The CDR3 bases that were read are TGCAGTGCTAGGGTAGGGGGCGGCTACAATGAG. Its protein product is CSARVGGGYNE. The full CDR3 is CSARVGGGYNEQFF.